This paragraph reports one T cell receptor (beta chain). Original handling: Using reference gene primer amplification, nucleated cell counts were estimated. This table comes from immunoSEQ multiplex PCR, and its TCRdb copy is limited to in-frame clones, with some not included. The V and J calls and clone size come from that table; D and trimming were worked out from the DNA. The sample holds about 240,000 clones, about four fifths seen once. Germline V gene lookup returns CDR1 LGHDT and CDR2 YNNKEL (reference sequence). CDR3 length: 15 amino acids. V was pared by 4 bases and J by 2 bases, with 12 bases between. The sample belongs to a study of blood T cell repertoires in COVID-19. About the research overall: Italy, Spain and the United States were the sources of the convalescent and acute COVID-19 samples. In each case, the material was cDNA or gDNA derived from T cells, B-cell-depleted T cells, or PBMCs.

The chain has TRBV3-1 (or the pseudogene TRBV3-2) and TRBJ2-1, with D possibly TRBD2 on 5 matching bases. The sequence came from a woman younger than 35 with acute or convalescent COVID-19. The sample consisted of peripheral blood. CDR3: CASSRSAEPYNEQFF. The CDR3 DNA reads as TGTGCCAGCAGCCGCTCAGCGGAACCCTACAATGAGCAGTTCTTC.